Sequencing of this TCR beta chain was carried out in a study of long-term antiretroviral therapy in people with HIV. Overall study findings and caveats: Control repertoires displayed wider CDR3 length ranges than the HIV repertoires. Clones that expanded before ART (that is, prior to treatment) dominated the repertoire at all time points. Investigators report no available data on ART adherence, viral resistance or therapy changes.

In germline, CDR1 is SGHRS, CDR2 YFSETQ. V was pared by 4 bases and J by 5 bases, with 6 bases of the junction left unmatched. The CDR3 has 15 residues. On this clone: Its antigen is as yet unknown.

The run of the v3.0 immunoSEQ assay was at survey level. The sequencing target was about 35,000-50,000 T-cell genomes per sample. Clones were sequenced by immunoSEQ multiplex PCR, and TCRdb holds only the in-frame ones, with some missing. The data contain tens of thousands of clones, roughly 76% of them singletons. The sequence was obtained from a man aged 18 to 29 with HIV. The sample consisted of unsorted PBMCs, taken 1.5 years after starting antiretroviral therapy. The V call is TRBV5-1, the J call TRBJ2-1; the match to TRBD2 covers 10 bases. The CDR3 sequence: CASSVGLADHNEQFF. The DNA for the CDR3 is TGCGCCAGCAGCGTCGGACTAGCGGATCACAATGAGCAGTTCTTC.